This is a list of T cell receptor beta chains from one sample in a study of OX40 agonist ivuxolimab in advanced cancers. Clones were read by immunoSEQ multiplex PCR, and TCRdb kept only the in-frame ones, dropping some. The top ten hold around 0.68% of the sample, which has around 62,000 clones, more than 70% seen once. This specimen was CD4+ or CD8+ T cells sorted from blood, taken in a trial of the OX40 agonist ivuxolimab. Source of these receptors: an adult with an advanced solid tumor such as melanoma, head and neck, liver or kidney cancer. CDR3s include the opening cysteine and the closing phenylalanine or tryptophan. The D gene is left open where the match is weak. Only part of the rows carry a size: once, few, many, or a class if the clone is expanded.

cdr3_nt cdr3_aa d_call v_call clone_size cdr3_length j_call
TGCGCCAGCAGCAGCTTGGGACACAACCAAGAGACCCAGTACTTC CASSSLGHNQETQYF - TRBV5-1 - 15 TRBJ2-5
TGTGCCAGCAGCTTAGCGGGGACAGGGGGCTCTGGAAACACCATATATTTT CASSLAGTGGSGNTIYF TRBD1 TRBV7-2 - 17 TRBJ1-3
TGTGCCACCATACAGGGGGCGAACGACGAGCAGTACTTC CATIQGANDEQYF TRBD1 TRBV25-1 - 13 TRBJ2-7
TGTGCCAGCAGCTTTTTGGACCCGGCTAGCACAGATACGCAGTATTTT CASSFLDPASTDTQYF - TRBV7-2 - 16 TRBJ2-3
TGTGCCAGCAGCGTGAGCTCAGGGTTCACCGGGGAGCTGTTTTTT CASSVSSGFTGELFF - TRBV7-7 few 15 TRBJ2-2
TGTGCCAGCAGCTTATTTGGGGGATCTCCCTACGAGCAGTACTTC CASSLFGGSPYEQYF - TRBV11-2 few 15 TRBJ2-7
TGTGCCAGCAGCTTAGCTGCGGGCCATGAGCAGTTCTTC CASSLAAGHEQFF - TRBV7-2 - 13 TRBJ2-1
TGTGCCAGCAGCCAAAATCAGGTTTCCTACGAGCAGTACTTC CASSQNQVSYEQYF - TRBV6-6 - 14 TRBJ2-7
TGTGCCAGCAGTTACTCGGCTCAGCCCCAGCATTTT CASSYSAQPQHF - TRBV6-6 - 12 TRBJ1-5
TGTGCCAGCAGCCCAACCCGGGACAGGGGCTACAATGAGCAGTTCTTC CASSPTRDRGYNEQFF TRBD1 TRBV11-3 - 16 TRBJ2-1
TGTGCCAGCTCACCACTCTCCGGGGCCAACGTCCTGACTTTC CASSPLSGANVLTF - TRBV18 - 14 TRBJ2-6
TGTGCCAGCAGCCGACAGGCCTCCTACGAGCAGTACTTC CASSRQASYEQYF - TRBV7-9 - 13 TRBJ2-7
TGTGCCAGTAGTACGCAGTCCGGCTACGAGCAGTACTTC CASSTQSGYEQYF - TRBV19 - 13 TRBJ2-7
TGTGCCAGCAGTTCCCCGGACTTTTCCGACACCTTC CASSSPDFSDTF - TRBV28 - 12 TRBJ1-2
TGCGCCAGCAGCTTAGCAAGGGCCTCTGAAGCTTTCTTT CASSLARASEAFF - TRBV5-1 - 13 TRBJ1-1
TGTGCCAGCAGCCTAGCGGAGAACAATGAGCAGTTCTTC CASSLAENNEQFF TRBD2 TRBV7-2 - 13 TRBJ2-1
TGTGCCAGCAGTGAAGAGGGGGGATACTATGGCTACACCTTC CASSEEGGYYGYTF - TRBV2 - 14 TRBJ1-2
TGTGCCAGCAGCTTAATGTCAGGGACTAACACTGAAGCTTTCTTT CASSLMSGTNTEAFF - TRBV7-2 - 15 TRBJ1-1
TGTGCCAGCAGCTTAGGTCGCGGGTACGGCTACACCTTC CASSLGRGYGYTF - TRBV11-2 - 13 TRBJ1-2
TGTGCCAGCAGCCTGAATGGAGGGCACACAGATACGCAGTATTTT CASSLNGGHTDTQYF - TRBV7-9 - 15 TRBJ2-3
TGTGCCAGCAGCCCCTACCGGGGCCTCCCCAATTCACCCCTCCACTTT CASSPYRGLPNSPLHF - TRBV5-4 - 16 TRBJ1-6
TGTGCCAGCAGCTCCTGGACAGGGGGCCGGGGGGAGACCCAGTACTTC CASSSWTGGRGETQYF TRBD1 TRBV11-2 - 16 TRBJ2-5
TGTGCCAGCAGCGAGACGACATCTCGCTCTGGAAACACCATATATTTT CASSETTSRSGNTIYF - TRBV9 - 16 TRBJ1-3
TGCGCCAGCAGCTCCTTCGGACAGGGAGCAGATACGCAGTATTTT CASSSFGQGADTQYF TRBD1 TRBV5-1 - 15 TRBJ2-3
TGTGCCAGCAGCTTAGGTGGCAGGAAGTATTTT CASSLGGRKYF - TRBV7-9 - 11 TRBJ2-3
TGCGCCAGCAGTGAGTCTGGGACAGGGGGGTACGAGCAGTACTTC CASSESGTGGYEQYF TRBD1 TRBV10-1 once 15 TRBJ2-7
TGCGCCAGCAGCCAAGAAGCGGGGACTACATACAATGAGCAGTTCTTC CASSQEAGTTYNEQFF TRBD2 TRBV4-3 once 16 TRBJ2-1
TGTGCCAGCAGCTCCGTCGGGACAGGAGATACGCAGTATTTT CASSSVGTGDTQYF TRBD1 TRBV7-2 - 14 TRBJ2-3
TGTGCCAGTAGTCCAGGACAGGGAAACTATGGCTACACCTTC CASSPGQGNYGYTF TRBD1 TRBV19 - 14 TRBJ1-2
TGCGCCAGCAGTCAACTTTGTTGGGACAGGGTAAATCAGCCCCAGCATTTT CASSQLCWDRVNQPQHF TRBD1 TRBV23-1 - 17 TRBJ1-5
TGTGCCAGCAGCCCCTACTATGGTGGGGCCTTC CASSPYYGGAF - TRBV7-9 once 11 TRBJ1-2